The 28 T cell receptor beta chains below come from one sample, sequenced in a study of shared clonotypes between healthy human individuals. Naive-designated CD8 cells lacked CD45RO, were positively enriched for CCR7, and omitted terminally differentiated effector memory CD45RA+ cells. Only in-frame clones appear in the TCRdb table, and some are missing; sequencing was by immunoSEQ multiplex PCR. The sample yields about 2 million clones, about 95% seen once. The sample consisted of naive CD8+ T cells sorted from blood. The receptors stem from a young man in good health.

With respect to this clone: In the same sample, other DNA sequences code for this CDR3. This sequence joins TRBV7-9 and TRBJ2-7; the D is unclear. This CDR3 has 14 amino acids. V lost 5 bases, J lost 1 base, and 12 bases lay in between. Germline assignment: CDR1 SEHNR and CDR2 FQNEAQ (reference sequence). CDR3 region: CASSPVGSSYEQYF. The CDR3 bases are TGTGCCAGCAGCCCCGTGGGCAGTTCCTACGAGCAGTACTTC.

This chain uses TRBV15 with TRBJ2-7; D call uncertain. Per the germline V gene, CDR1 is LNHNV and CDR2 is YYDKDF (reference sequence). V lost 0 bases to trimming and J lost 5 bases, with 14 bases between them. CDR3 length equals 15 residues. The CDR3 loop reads CATSRDGSRADEQYF. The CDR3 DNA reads TGTGCCACCAGCAGAGATGGATCCCGGGCGGACGAGCAGTACTTC.

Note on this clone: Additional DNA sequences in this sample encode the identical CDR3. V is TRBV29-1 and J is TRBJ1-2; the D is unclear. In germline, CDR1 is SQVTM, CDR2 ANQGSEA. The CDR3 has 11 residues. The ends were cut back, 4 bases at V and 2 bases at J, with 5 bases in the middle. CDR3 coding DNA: TGCAGCGTTGGGGTGAACTATGGCTACACCTTC. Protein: CSVGVNYGYTF.

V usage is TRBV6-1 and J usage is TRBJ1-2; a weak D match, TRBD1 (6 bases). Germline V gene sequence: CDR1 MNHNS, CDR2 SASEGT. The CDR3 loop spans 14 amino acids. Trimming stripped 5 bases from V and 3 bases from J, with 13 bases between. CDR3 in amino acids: CASSPRGPDYGYTF. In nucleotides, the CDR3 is TGTGCCAGCAGTCCCAGGGGTCCCGACTATGGCTACACCTTC.

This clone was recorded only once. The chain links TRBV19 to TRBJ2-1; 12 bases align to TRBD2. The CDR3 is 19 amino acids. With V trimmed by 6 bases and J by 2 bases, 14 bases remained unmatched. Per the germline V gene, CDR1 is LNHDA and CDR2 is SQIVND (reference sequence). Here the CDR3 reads CASSLPQGLAGIAYNEQFF. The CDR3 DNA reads TGTGCCAGTAGCCTCCCCCAGGGACTAGCGGGTATAGCCTACAATGAGCAGTTCTTC.

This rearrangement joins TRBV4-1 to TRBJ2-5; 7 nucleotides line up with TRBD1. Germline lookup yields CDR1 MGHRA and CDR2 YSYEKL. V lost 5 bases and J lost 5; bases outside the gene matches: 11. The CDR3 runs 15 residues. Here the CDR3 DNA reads TGCGCCAGCAGCTCAGGACAGGCACCGGGGGAGACCCAGTACTTC. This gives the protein CASSSGQAPGETQYF.

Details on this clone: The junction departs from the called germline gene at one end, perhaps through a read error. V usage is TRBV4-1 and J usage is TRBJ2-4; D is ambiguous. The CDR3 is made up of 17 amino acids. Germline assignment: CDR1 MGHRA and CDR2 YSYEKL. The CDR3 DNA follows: TGCGCCAGCAGCCAAGTGGTTGGGGATAAAGCCCAAAACATTCAGTACTTC. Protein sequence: CASSQVVGDKAQNIQYF.

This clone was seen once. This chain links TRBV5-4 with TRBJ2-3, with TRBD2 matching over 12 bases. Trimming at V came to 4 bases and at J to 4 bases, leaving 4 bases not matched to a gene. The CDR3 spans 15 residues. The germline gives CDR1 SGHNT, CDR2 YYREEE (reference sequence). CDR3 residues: CASSLAGGTADTQYF. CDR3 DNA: TGTGCCAGCAGCCTAGCGGGAGGGACGGCAGATACGCAGTATTTT.

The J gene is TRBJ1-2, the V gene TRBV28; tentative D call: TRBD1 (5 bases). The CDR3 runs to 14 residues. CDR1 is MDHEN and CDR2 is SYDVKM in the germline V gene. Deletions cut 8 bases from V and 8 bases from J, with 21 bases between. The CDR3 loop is CASYYPRGREGYTF. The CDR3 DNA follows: TGTGCCAGCTATTACCCGAGGGGCAGGGAAGGCTACACCTTC.

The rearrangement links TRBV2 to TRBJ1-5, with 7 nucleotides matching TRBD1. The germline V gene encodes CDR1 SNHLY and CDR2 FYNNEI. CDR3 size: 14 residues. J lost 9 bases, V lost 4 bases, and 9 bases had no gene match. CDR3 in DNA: TGTGCCAGCAGTGTAACGCCCTACAGGGGGCCCCAGCATTTT. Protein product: CASSVTPYRGPQHF.

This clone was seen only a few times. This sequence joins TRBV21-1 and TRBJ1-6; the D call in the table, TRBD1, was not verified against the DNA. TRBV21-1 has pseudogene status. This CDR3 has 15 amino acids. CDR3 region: CASSKGTGDNSPLHF. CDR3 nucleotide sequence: TGTGCCAGCAGCAAAGGCACAGGGGATAATTCACCCCTCCACTTT.

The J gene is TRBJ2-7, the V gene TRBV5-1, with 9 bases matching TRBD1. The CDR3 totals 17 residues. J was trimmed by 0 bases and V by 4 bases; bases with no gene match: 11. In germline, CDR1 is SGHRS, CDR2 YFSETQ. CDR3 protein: CASSHEEGQGLSYEQYF. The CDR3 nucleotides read TGCGCCAGCAGCCATGAAGAGGGACAGGGCCTCTCCTACGAGCAGTACTTC.

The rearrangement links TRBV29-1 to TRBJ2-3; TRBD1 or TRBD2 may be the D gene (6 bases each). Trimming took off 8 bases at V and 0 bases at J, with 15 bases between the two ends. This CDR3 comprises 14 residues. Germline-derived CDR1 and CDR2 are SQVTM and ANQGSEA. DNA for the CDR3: TGCAGCTCAAGGGGGACTGGTAGCACAGATACGCAGTATTTT. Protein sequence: CSSRGTGSTDTQYF.

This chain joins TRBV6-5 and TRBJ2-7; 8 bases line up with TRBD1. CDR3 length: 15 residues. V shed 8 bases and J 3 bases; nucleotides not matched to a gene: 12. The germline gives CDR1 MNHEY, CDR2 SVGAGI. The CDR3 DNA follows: TGTGCCAGCGGATTTCGGGGACAGGTCCTCTACGAGCAGTACTTC. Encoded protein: CASGFRGQVLYEQYF.

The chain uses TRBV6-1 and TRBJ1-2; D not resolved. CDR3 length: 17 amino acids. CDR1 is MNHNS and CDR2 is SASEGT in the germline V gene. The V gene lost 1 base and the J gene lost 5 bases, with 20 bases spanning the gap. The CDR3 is CASSEEITAPRRYGYTF. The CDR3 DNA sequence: TGTGCCAGCAGTGAAGAGATCACAGCGCCAAGGAGGTATGGCTACACCTTC.

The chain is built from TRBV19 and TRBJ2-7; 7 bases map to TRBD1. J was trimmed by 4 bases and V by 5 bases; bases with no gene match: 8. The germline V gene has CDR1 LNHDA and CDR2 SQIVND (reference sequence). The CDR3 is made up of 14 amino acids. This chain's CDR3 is CASSGDRVGYEQYF. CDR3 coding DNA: TGTGCCAGTAGTGGAGACAGGGTGGGATACGAGCAGTACTTC. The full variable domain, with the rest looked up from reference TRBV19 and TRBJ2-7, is DGGITQSPKYLFRKEGQNVTLSCEQNLNHDAMYWYRQDPGQGLRLIYYSQIVNDFQKGDIAEGYSVSREKKESFPLTVTSAQKNPTAFYLCASSGDRVGYEQYFGPGTRLTVT.

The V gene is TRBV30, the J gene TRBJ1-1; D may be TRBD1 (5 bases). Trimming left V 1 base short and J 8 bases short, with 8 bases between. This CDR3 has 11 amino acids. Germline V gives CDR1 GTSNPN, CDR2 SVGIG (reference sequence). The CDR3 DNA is TGTGCCTGGAGTGGGACATTGGAAGCTTTCTTT. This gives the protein CAWSGTLEAFF.

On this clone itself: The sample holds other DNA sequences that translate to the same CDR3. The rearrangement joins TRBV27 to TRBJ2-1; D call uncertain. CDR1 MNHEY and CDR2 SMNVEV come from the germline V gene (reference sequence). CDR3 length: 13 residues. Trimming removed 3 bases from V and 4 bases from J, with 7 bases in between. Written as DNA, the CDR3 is TGTGCCAGCAGTTTTAACAGTTACAATGAGCAGTTCTTC. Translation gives CASSFNSYNEQFF.

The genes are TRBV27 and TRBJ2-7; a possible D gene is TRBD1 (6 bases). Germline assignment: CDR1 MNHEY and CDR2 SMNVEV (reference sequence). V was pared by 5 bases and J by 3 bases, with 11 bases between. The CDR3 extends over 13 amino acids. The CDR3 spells CASSPPDSYEQYF. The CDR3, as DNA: TGTGCCAGCAGTCCCCCGGACAGCTACGAGCAGTACTTC.

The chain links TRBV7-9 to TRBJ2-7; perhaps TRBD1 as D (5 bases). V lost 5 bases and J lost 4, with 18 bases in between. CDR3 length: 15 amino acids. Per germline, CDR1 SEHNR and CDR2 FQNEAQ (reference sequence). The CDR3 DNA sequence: TGTGCCAGCAGCAAACATGCAGGGTTACAATACGAGCAGTACTTC. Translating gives CASSKHAGLQYEQYF. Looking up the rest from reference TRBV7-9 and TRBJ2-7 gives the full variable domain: DTGVSQNPRHKITKRGQNVTFRCDPISEHNRLYWYRQTLGQGPEFLTYFQNEAQLEKSRLLSDRFSAERPKGSFSTLEIQRTEQGDSAMYLCASSKHAGLQYEQYFGPGTRLTVT.

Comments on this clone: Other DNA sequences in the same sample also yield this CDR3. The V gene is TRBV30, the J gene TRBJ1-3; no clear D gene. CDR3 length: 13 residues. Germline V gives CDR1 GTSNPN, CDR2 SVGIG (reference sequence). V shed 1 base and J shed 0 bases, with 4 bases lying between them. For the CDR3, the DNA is TGTGCCTGGAGTGGGGACTCTGGAAACACCATATATTTT. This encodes CAWSGDSGNTIYF.

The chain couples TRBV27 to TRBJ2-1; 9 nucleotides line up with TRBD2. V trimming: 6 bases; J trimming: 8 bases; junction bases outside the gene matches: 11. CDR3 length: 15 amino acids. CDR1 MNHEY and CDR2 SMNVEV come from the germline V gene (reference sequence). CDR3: CASSRSGGGAYEQFF. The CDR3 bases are TGTGCCAGCAGCCGGAGCGGCGGGGGGGCGTATGAGCAGTTCTTC.

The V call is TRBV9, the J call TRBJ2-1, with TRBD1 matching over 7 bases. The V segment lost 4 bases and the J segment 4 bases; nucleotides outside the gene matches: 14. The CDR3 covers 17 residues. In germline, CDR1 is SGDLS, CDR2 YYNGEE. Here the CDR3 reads CASSPKPGQREYNEQFF. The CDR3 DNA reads TGTGCCAGCAGCCCGAAACCGGGACAGCGAGAGTACAATGAGCAGTTCTTC.

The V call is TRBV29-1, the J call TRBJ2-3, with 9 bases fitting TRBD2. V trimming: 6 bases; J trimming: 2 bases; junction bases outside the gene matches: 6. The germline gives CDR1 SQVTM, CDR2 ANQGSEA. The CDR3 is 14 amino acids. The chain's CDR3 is CSVAPSGDTDTQYF. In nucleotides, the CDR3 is TGCAGCGTCGCCCCTAGCGGGGACACAGATACGCAGTATTTT.

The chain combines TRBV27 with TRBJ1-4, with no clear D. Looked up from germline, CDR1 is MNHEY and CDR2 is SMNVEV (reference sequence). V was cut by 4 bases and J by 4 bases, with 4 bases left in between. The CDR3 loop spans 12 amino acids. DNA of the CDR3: TGTGCCAGCAGTTATAATAATGAAAAACTGTTTTTT. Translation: CASSYNNEKLFF. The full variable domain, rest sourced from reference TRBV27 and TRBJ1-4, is EAQVTQNPRYLITVTGKKLTVTCSQNMNHEYMSWYRQDPGLGLRQIYYSMNVEVTDKGDVPEGYKVSRKEKRNFPLILESPSPNQTSLYFCASSYNNEKLFFGSGTQLSVL.

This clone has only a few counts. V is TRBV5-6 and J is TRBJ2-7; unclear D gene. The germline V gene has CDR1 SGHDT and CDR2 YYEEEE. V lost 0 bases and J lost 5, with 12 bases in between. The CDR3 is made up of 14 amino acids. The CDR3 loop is CASSLVGIGDEQYF. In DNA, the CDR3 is TGTGCCAGCAGCTTGGTAGGGATAGGAGACGAGCAGTACTTC.

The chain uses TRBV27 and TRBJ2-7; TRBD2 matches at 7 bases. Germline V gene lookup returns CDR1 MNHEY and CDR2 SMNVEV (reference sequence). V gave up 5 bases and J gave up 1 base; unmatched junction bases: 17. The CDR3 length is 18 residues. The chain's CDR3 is CASSLRSGLAEKSYEQYF. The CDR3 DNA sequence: TGTGCCAGCAGTCTTAGATCGGGGCTAGCGGAGAAGTCCTACGAGCAGTACTTC.

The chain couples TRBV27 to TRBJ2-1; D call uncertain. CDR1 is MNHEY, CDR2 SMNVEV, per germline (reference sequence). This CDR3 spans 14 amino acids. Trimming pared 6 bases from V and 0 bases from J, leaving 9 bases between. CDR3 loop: CASSPMSSYNEQFF. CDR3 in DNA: TGTGCCAGCAGCCCAATGAGCTCCTACAATGAGCAGTTCTTC.